This T cell receptor beta chain was recorded in a study of PD-1 blockade in classical Hodgkin lymphoma. In every patient, relapse followed autologous stem cell transplantation, while exposure to brentuximab vedotin differed. This clone was found a few times. Antigen unknown. The germline V gene encodes CDR1 SGHRS and CDR2 YFSETQ. The CDR3 is 17 residues long. Between the trimmed V and J ends, which lost 0 bases and 0 bases, there was a span of 14 bases. Points from the study as a whole: There was a significant rise in CD4+ TCR diversity by C4D1, with no such rise for CD8+. Repertoires differed for reasons still undefined, possibly disease activity or prior therapy.

Measured with immunoSEQ multiplex PCR; TCRdb has only the in-frame clones, and not every one. The repertoire holds about 31,000 clones, with about two thirds as singletons. The input for sequencing was peripheral blood mononuclear cells (PBMCs), taken before the second cycle of nivolumab. The chain uses TRBV5-1 and TRBJ2-3; weak D call: TRBD1 (6 bases). The receptor's source is a human donor with classical Hodgkin lymphoma. CDR3 in amino acids: CASSLAPVRGSTDTQYF. CDR3 DNA: TGCGCCAGCAGCTTGGCCCCGGTGAGGGGGAGCACAGATACGCAGTATTTT.